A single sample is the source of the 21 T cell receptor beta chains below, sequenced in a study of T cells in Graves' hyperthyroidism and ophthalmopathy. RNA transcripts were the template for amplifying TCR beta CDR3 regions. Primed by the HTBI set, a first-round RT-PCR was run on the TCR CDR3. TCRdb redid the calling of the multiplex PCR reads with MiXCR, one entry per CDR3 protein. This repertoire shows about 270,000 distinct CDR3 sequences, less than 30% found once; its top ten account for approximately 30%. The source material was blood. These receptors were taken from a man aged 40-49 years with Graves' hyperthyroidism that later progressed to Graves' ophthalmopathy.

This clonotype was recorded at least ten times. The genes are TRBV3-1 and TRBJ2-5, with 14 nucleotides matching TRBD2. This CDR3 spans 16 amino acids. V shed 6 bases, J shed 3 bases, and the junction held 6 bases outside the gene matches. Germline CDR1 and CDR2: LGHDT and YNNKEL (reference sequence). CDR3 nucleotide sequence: TGTGCCAGCAGAGACAGACTAGCGGGAGGGGAAGAGACCCAGTACTTC. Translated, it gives CASRDRLAGGEETQYF.

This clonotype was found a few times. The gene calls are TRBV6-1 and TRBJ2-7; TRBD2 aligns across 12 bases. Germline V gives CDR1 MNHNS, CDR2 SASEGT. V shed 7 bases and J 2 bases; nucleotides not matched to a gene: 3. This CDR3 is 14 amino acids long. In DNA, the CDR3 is TGTGCCAGCACCCCTAGCGGGAGGGCCTACGAGCAGTACTTC. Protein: CASTPSGRAYEQYF.

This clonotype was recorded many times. Here the CDR3 reads CAWMGAGRNSPLHF. The CDR3 nucleotides are TGTGCCTGGATGGGGGCAGGCCGGAATTCACCCCTCCACTTT. The gene calls are TRBV30 and TRBJ1-6, with a tentative D call TRBD1 (6 bases). Trimming removed 4 bases at V and 7 bases at J, with 14 bases between. CDR1 is GTSNPN, CDR2 SVGIG, per germline (reference sequence). This CDR3 spans 14 amino acids. The entire variable domain, with the rest obtained from reference TRBV30 and TRBJ1-6, is as follows: SQTIHQWPATLVQPVGSPLSLECTVEGTSNPNLYWYRQAAGRGLQLLFYSVGIGQISSEVPQNLSASRPQDRQFILSSKKLLLSDSGFYLCAWMGAGRNSPLHFGNGTRLTVT.

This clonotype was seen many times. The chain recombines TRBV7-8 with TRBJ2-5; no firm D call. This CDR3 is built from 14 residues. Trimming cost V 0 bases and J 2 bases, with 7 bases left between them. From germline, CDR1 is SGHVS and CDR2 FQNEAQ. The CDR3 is CASSLALFQETQYF. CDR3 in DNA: TGTGCCAGCAGCTTAGCGTTGTTTCAAGAGACCCAGTACTTC.

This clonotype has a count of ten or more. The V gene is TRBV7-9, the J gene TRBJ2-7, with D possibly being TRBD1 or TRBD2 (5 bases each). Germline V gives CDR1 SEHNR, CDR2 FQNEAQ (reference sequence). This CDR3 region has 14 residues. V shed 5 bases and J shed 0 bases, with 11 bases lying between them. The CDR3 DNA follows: TGTGCCAGCAGCCCTCCAGGGACCTCCTACGAGCAGTACTTC. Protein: CASSPPGTSYEQYF.

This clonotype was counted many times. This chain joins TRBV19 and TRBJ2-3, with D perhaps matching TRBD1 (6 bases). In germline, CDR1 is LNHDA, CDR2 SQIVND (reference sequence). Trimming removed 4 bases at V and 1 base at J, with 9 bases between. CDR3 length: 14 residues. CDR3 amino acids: CASSKGVGTDTQYF. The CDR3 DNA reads TGTGCCAGTAGTAAGGGGGTTGGCACAGATACGCAGTATTTT.

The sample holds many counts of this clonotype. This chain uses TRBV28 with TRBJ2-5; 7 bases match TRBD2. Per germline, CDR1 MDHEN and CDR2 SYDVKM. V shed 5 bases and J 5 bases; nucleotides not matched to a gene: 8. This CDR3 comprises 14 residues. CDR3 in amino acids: CASSAASGWETQYF. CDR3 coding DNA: TGTGCCAGCAGTGCGGCTAGCGGATGGGAGACCCAGTACTTC.

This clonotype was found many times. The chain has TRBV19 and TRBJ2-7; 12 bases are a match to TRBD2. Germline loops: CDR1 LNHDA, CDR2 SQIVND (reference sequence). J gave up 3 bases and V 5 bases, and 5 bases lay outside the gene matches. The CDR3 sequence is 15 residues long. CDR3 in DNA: TGTGCCAGTAGTTTACTAGCGGGAGGATACTACGAGCAGTACTTC. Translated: CASSLLAGGYYEQYF.

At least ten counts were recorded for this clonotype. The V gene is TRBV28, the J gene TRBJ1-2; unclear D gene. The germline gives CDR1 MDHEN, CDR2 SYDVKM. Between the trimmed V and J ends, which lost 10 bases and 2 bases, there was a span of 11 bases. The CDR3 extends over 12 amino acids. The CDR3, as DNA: TGTGCCACCCTACCGGGAAACTATGGCTACACCTTC. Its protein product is CATLPGNYGYTF.

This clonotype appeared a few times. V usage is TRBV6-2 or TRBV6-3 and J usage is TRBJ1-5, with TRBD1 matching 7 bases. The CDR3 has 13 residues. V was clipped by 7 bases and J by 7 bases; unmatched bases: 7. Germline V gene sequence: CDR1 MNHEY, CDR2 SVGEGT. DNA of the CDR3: TGTGCCAGCAACGACAGGGATGGCCAGCCCCAGCATTTT. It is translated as CASNDRDGQPQHF.

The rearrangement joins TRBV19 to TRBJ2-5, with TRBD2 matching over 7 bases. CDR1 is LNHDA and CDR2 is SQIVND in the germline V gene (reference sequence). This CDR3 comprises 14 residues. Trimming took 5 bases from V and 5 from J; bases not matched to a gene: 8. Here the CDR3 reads CASSPGGPPETQYF. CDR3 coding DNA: TGTGCCAGTAGTCCGGGAGGTCCTCCCGAGACCCAGTACTTC.

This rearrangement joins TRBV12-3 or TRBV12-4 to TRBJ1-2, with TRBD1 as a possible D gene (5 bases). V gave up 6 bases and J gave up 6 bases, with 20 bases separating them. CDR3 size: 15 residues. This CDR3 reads CASSPLSTGTDGYTF. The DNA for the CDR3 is TGTGCCAGCAGCCCCCTCTCGACCGGGACTGATGGCTACACCTTC.

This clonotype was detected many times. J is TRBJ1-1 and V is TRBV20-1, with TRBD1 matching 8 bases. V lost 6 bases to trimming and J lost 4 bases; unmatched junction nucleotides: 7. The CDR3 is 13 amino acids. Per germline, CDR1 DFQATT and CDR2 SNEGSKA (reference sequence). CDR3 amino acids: CSAGGDRGTEAFF. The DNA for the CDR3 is TGCAGTGCCGGGGGAGACAGGGGCACTGAAGCTTTCTTT.

The CDR3: CASSSTGGGNSPLHF. In DNA form, the CDR3 reads TGTGCCAGCAGTTCCACCGGGGGCGGGAATTCACCCCTCCACTTT. The V and J genes are TRBV12-3 or TRBV12-4 and TRBJ1-6; the D gene is possibly TRBD1 (6 bases). The V and J ends lost 4 bases and 7 bases respectively, with 14 bases between them. The CDR3 length is 15 residues.

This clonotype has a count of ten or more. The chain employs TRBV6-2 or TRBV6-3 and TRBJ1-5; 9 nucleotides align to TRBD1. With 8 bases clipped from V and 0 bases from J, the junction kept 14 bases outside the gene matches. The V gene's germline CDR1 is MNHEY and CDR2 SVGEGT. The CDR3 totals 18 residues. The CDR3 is CASARPGTGPYSNQPQHF. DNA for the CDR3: TGTGCCAGCGCCCGACCCGGGACAGGGCCCTATAGCAATCAGCCCCAGCATTTT.

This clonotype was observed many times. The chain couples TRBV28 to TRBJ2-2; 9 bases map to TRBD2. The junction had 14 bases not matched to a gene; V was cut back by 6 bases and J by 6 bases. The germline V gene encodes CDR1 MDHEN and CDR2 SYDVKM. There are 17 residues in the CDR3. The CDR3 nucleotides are TGTGCCAGCAGAACATCAAGGGGACTAGCTGGGTCCGGGGAGCTGTTTTTT. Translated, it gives CASRTSRGLAGSGELFF.

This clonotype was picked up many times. In DNA form, the CDR3 reads TGTGCCAGCACCCACCGACGAGGGTACGGAACTGAAGCTTTCTTT. Its translation is CASTHRRGYGTEAFF. This rearrangement joins TRBV6-4 to TRBJ1-1, with D unclear. CDR3 size: 15 residues. Trimming left V 7 bases short and J 5 bases short, with 20 bases between. From germline, CDR1 is MRHNA and CDR2 SNTAGT.

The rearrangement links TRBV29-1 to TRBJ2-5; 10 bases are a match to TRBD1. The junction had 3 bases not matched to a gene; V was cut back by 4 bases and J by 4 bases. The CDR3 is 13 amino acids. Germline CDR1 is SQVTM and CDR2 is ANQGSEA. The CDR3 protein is CSVGQGAVETQYF. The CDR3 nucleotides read TGCAGCGTTGGACAGGGGGCGGTAGAGACCCAGTACTTC.

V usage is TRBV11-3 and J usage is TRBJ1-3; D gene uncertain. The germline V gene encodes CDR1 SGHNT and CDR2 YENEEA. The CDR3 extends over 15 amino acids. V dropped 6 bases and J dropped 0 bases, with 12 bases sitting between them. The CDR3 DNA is TGTGCCAGCAGGGGCCGGAGCCTCTCTGGAAACACCATATATTTT. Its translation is CASRGRSLSGNTIYF.

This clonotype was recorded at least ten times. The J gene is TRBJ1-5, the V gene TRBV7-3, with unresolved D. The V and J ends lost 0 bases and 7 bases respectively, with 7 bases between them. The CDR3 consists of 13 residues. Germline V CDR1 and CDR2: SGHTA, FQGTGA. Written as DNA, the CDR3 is TGTGCCAGCAGCTTAACGGCCAGACAGCCCCAGCATTTT. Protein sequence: CASSLTARQPQHF.

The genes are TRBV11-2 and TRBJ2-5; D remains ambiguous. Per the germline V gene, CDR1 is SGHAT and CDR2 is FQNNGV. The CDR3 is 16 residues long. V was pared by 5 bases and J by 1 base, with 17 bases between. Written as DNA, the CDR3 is TGTGCCAGCAGCCTAAGGGCCAGTACCGTCCAAGAGACCCAGTACTTC. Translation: CASSLRASTVQETQYF.